These 27 T cell receptor beta chains were all obtained from the same sample, sequenced in a study of blood T cells in healthy people across ages (dated by TCRdb to the mid-2010s). Library prep was done by 5' RACE. The sample was run on an Illumina HiSeq 2500. The second PCR ran for about 6 to 12 cycles and used a J-beta primer mix along with a sample-barcoded 5' primer. TCRdb redid the processing of the public reads, applying fastp at Q25 and MiXCR, and retained in-frame beta chains. Here each entry gathers all rows of one CDR3 protein and keeps the most common genes and DNA. The sample includes approximately 800,000 distinct CDR3 sequences, with roughly 25% observed a single time. The ten largest clones represent roughly 3.5% of the sample. These sequences were also reported in another study, on T cells of mothers and their children.

The sample was blood. The receptors stem from a boy between 10 and 17 years old in good health.

This clonotype has just a few counts. The J gene is TRBJ1-1, the V gene TRBV12-3 or TRBV12-4; 8 bases line up with TRBD1. Losses at the gene ends were 7 bases for V and 0 bases for J; bases not matched to a gene: 4. The CDR3 covers 14 residues. CDR3 DNA sequence: TGTGCCAGCACCCTGGACAGGGTGAACACTGAAGCTTTCTTT. It codes for CASTLDRVNTEAFF.

This clonotype was observed at least ten times. This chain connects TRBV4-3 to TRBJ2-1, with TRBD2 matching over 11 bases. Germline V CDR1 and CDR2: LGHNA, YSLEER. V lost 7 bases to trimming and J lost 12 bases; unmatched junction nucleotides: 17. The CDR3 is made up of 16 amino acids. In DNA form, the CDR3 reads TGCGCCAGCACGCCATCTACTAGCGGGGGCGCAAGGGGGCAGTTCTTC. As protein: CASTPSTSGGARGQFF.

This chain joins TRBV29-1 and TRBJ1-1; no reliable D call. Germline CDR1 SQVTM, CDR2 ANQGSEA. Trimming cost V 2 bases and J 0 bases, with 7 bases left between them. The CDR3 extends over 13 amino acids. CDR3 protein: CSVEYRMNTEAFF. The CDR3 DNA reads TGCAGCGTTGAATACAGAATGAACACTGAAGCTTTCTTT.

This clonotype was seen at least ten times. The chain carries TRBV5-1 and TRBJ2-7; perhaps TRBD1 as D (5 bases). There are 13 residues in the CDR3. The germline gives CDR1 SGHRS, CDR2 YFSETQ. Trimming pared 0 bases from V and 3 bases from J, leaving 7 bases between. The CDR3, as DNA: TGCGCCAGCAGCTTGGAGGGGTACTACGAGCAGTACTTC. It yields the protein CASSLEGYYEQYF.

This chain joins TRBV7-2 and TRBJ1-2; 8 positions agree with TRBD1. The CDR3 is 16 residues long. The ends lost 3 bases at V and 2 bases at J; junction bases unmatched: 8. CDR1 and CDR2 (germline): SGHTA, FQGNSA. CDR3 sequence (DNA): TGTGCCAGCAGCTTGGGGCGACAGGGGTCCAACTATGGCTACACCTTC. Translated: CASSLGRQGSNYGYTF.

This clonotype was counted only a few times. The chain joins TRBV4-2 to TRBJ2-3; 8 bases are a match to TRBD2. Germline loops: CDR1 LGHNA, CDR2 YNFKEQ. V lost 2 bases, J lost 7 bases, and 17 bases stayed unmatched. The CDR3 has 18 residues. CDR3 region: CASSQMVLSGTSINTQYF. The DNA of the CDR3 is TGTGCCAGCAGCCAAATGGTACTTAGCGGGACTAGTATAAATACGCAGTATTTT.

A few counts support this clonotype. The chain couples TRBV10-3 to TRBJ2-1; D is unclear. The V and J ends lost 5 bases and 4 bases respectively, with 21 bases between them. Germline V gives CDR1 ENHRY, CDR2 SYGVKD. The CDR3 extends over 17 amino acids. The CDR3 here is CAISPTGGRKAYNEQFF. Here the CDR3 DNA reads TGTGCCATCAGTCCAACCGGTGGTCGAAAGGCGTACAATGAGCAGTTCTTC.

The table lists this clonotype with a few counts. The chain employs TRBV7-9 and TRBJ2-1; 7 bases match TRBD1. The CDR3 is 17 amino acids. Germline V lookup: CDR1 SEHNR, CDR2 FQNEAQ (reference sequence). Germline trimming cut 6 bases from V and 4 bases from J; bases unmatched to any gene: 15. The DNA of the CDR3 is TGTGCCAGCAGTCAACGAGACTCTTGGGACAGTTACAATGAGCAGTTCTTC. This gives the protein CASSQRDSWDSYNEQFF.

This chain connects TRBV19 to TRBJ1-1; D is unclear. CDR1 LNHDA and CDR2 SQIVND come from the germline V gene (reference sequence). CDR3 size: 15 residues. V lost 5 bases to trimming and J lost 1 base, with 14 bases between them. CDR3 nucleotide sequence: TGTGCCAGTAGTGTTCCAGGTGGGTCGAACACTGAAGCTTTCTTT. Protein: CASSVPGGSNTEAFF. Full variable domain (remainder filled in from reference TRBV19 and TRBJ1-1): DGGITQSPKYLFRKEGQNVTLSCEQNLNHDAMYWYRQDPGQGLRLIYYSQIVNDFQKGDIAEGYSVSREKKESFPLTVTSAQKNPTAFYLCASSVPGGSNTEAFFGQGTRLTVV.

Notes on this clonotype: One junction end disagrees with the germline gene, perhaps due to a read error. V is TRBV6-5 and J is TRBJ1-4; a weak D match, TRBD1 (5 bases). The CDR3 runs 17 residues. Germline lookup yields CDR1 MNHEY and CDR2 SVGAGI. CDR3 protein: CASSYRGVGATNEKQFF. The CDR3 DNA follows: TGTGCCAGCAGTTACCGGGGGGTCGGGGCAACTAATGAAAAACAGTTTTTT.

The chain carries TRBV29-1 and TRBJ2-7; TRBD2 agrees at 7 bases. This CDR3 comprises 15 residues. Germline assignment: CDR1 SQVTM and CDR2 ANQGSEA. V gave up 5 bases and J gave up 0 bases; unmatched junction bases: 10. In nucleotides, the CDR3 is TGCAGCGTTCTAGCTAGCGGCAGGAGCTCCTACGAGCAGTACTTC. Residues: CSVLASGRSSYEQYF.

The V call is TRBV29-1, the J call TRBJ2-3; 11 bases are shared with TRBD2. V lost 6 bases, J lost 1 base, and 3 bases stayed unmatched. There are 14 residues in the CDR3. From germline, CDR1 is SQVTM and CDR2 ANQGSEA. DNA of the CDR3: TGCAGCGTCCCGGGACTAGCGGGCACAGATACGCAGTATTTT. Its protein product is CSVPGLAGTDTQYF.

Only a few counts were recorded for this clonotype. The chain combines TRBV18 with TRBJ1-4, with 7 bases lining up with TRBD1. The trim removed 3 bases at V and 7 bases at J, leaving 5 bases unmatched. This CDR3 contains 14 residues. Germline lookup yields CDR1 KGHSH and CDR2 LQKENI. The CDR3 nucleotides read TGTGCCAGCTCACCGGCGGGACAGTCTGAAAAACTGTTTTTT. It specifies CASSPAGQSEKLFF.

The chain recombines TRBV20-1 with TRBJ2-1; D is uncertain. V lost 6 bases and J 0 bases, leaving 18 bases between the germline ends. Germline V gene sequence: CDR1 DFQATT, CDR2 SNEGSKA (reference sequence). This CDR3 has 16 residues. CDR3 in amino acids: CSAKGRLPSSYNEQFF. DNA for the CDR3: TGCAGTGCAAAAGGCAGGCTCCCTAGCTCCTACAATGAGCAGTTCTTC.

Comments on this clonotype: A read error may be the cause here, since a much bigger clone is one base away. The chain recombines TRBV20-1 with TRBJ2-3; 8 bases match TRBD2. CDR3 size: 15 residues. The V and J ends lost 2 bases and 7 bases, in that order; junction bases with no gene match: 11. Germline loops: CDR1 DFQATT, CDR2 SNEGSKA (reference sequence). This chain's CDR3 is CSARNSGIGAHTQYF. DNA of the CDR3: TGCAGTGCTAGAAATAGCGGGATAGGCGCACATACGCAGTATTTT.

The rearrangement links TRBV2 to TRBJ2-1; a possible D gene is TRBD1 (5 bases). The germline gives CDR1 SNHLY, CDR2 FYNNEI. The V and J ends lost 0 bases and 3 bases respectively, with 12 bases between them. The CDR3 runs to 16 residues. The CDR3 DNA sequence: TGTGCCAGCAGTGAAGCGTTTCCAGGGAACTACAATGAGCAGTTCTTC. Its protein product is CASSEAFPGNYNEQFF. The whole variable domain, filled in from reference TRBV2 and TRBJ2-1, reads EPEVTQTPSHQVTQMGQEVILRCVPISNHLYFYWYRQILGQKVEFLVSFYNNEISEKSEIFDDQFSVERPDGSNFTLKIRSTKLEDSAMYFCASSEAFPGNYNEQFFGPGTRLTVL.

This sequence joins TRBV6-6 and TRBJ2-3; D tentatively fits TRBD1 or TRBD2 (6 bases each). The CDR3 has 14 residues. Trimming left V 2 bases short and J 6 bases short, with 12 bases between. The germline gives CDR1 MNHNY, CDR2 SVGAGI (reference sequence). CDR3 in amino acids: CASSYRGAGDTQYF. In DNA form, the CDR3 reads TGTGCCAGCAGTTACAGGGGGGCGGGGGATACGCAGTATTTT.

The chain links TRBV11-2 to TRBJ2-5; D gene unclear. The V gene lost 3 bases and the J gene lost 5 bases, with 13 bases spanning the gap. The CDR3 is 14 amino acids. CDR1 is SGHAT, CDR2 FQNNGV, per germline. The CDR3 spells CASSLNWARETQYF. CDR3 nucleotide sequence: TGTGCCAGCAGCTTGAATTGGGCCCGGGAGACCCAGTACTTC.

The chain recombines TRBV7-6 with TRBJ1-5; perhaps TRBD1 as D (5 bases). This CDR3 spans 13 amino acids. V was pared by 2 bases and J by 6 bases, with 8 bases between. Looked up from germline, CDR1 is SGHVS and CDR2 is FNYEAQ. CDR3 protein: CASSLWGGQPQHF. DNA for the CDR3: TGTGCCAGCAGCTTATGGGGGGGTCAGCCCCAGCATTTT. Using reference TRBV7-6 and TRBJ1-5 for the parts outside the CDR3, the full variable domain is GAGVSQSPRYKVTKRGQDVALRCDPISGHVSLYWYRQALGQGPEFLTYFNYEAQQDKSGLPNDRFSAERPEGSISTLTIQRTEQRDSAMYRCASSLWGGQPQHFGDGTRLSIL.

The V call is TRBV11-2, the J call TRBJ2-3; 15 bases are a match to TRBD2. Germline trimming cut 3 bases from V and 2 bases from J; bases unmatched to any gene: 12. The CDR3 runs to 20 residues. CDR1 is SGHAT, CDR2 FQNNGV, per germline. The CDR3 sequence: CASSFPFPRTSGGDTDTQYF. The CDR3 nucleotides read TGTGCCAGCAGCTTCCCCTTCCCTAGGACTAGCGGGGGGGACACAGATACGCAGTATTTT. Using reference TRBV11-2 and TRBJ2-3 for the parts outside the CDR3, the full variable domain is EAGVAQSPRYKIIEKRQSVAFWCNPISGHATLYWYQQILGQGPKLLIQFQNNGVVDDSQLPKDRFSAERLKGVDSTLKIQPAKLEDSAVYLCASSFPFPRTSGGDTDTQYFGPGTRLTVL.

This chain joins TRBV5-1 and TRBJ2-2; D is perhaps TRBD1 (5 bases). Trimming stripped 4 bases from V and 0 bases from J, with 7 bases between. The germline V gene encodes CDR1 SGHRS and CDR2 YFSETQ. CDR3 length: 14 amino acids. The CDR3 DNA follows: TGCGCCAGCAGCGCGACAGCGAACACCGGGGAGCTGTTTTTT. It specifies CASSATANTGELFF. The whole variable domain, filled in from reference TRBV5-1 and TRBJ2-2, reads KAGVTQTPRYLIKTRGQQVTLSCSPISGHRSVSWYQQTPGQGLQFLFEYFSETQRNKGNFPGRFSGRQFSNSRSEMNVSTLELGDSALYLCASSATANTGELFFGEGSRLTVL.

This clonotype came up a few times. This rearrangement joins TRBV20-1 to TRBJ2-5; 12 bases line up with TRBD1. Near its end, the DNA agrees better with TRBJ2-1, so the J call may be wrong. The CDR3 runs to 14 residues. From germline, CDR1 is DFQATT and CDR2 SNEGSKA (reference sequence). The CDR3: CSAKPGQGAVGQFF. As DNA, the CDR3 is TGCAGTGCCAAACCGGGACAGGGGGCGGTTGGGCAGTTCTTC.

CDR3 protein: CASSTGLPSTDTQYF. The DNA for the CDR3 is TGTGCCAGCAGCACGGGACTCCCGAGCACAGATACGCAGTATTTT. The rearrangement links TRBV7-2 to TRBJ2-3; possible D gene TRBD2, 6 bases. Per germline, CDR1 SGHTA and CDR2 FQGNSA. The CDR3 runs 15 residues. V lost 5 bases and J lost 0, with 12 bases in between.

This rearrangement joins TRBV7-9 to TRBJ2-5, with TRBD2 matching 7 bases. The CDR3 spans 15 residues. Unmatched junction bases numbered 6, after V lost 5 bases and J lost 0 bases. Germline values: CDR1 SEHNR, CDR2 FQNEAQ (reference sequence). The CDR3 nucleotides are TGTGCCAGCAGCCCACAAGGGAGGGACCAAGAGACCCAGTACTTC. It translates to CASSPQGRDQETQYF.

Only a few counts were recorded for this clonotype. The chain joins TRBV12-3 or TRBV12-4 to TRBJ2-2, with D tentatively TRBD1 (5 bases). The CDR3 is 13 residues long. V lost 5 bases and J 6 bases, leaving 10 bases between the germline ends. CDR3 in DNA: TGTGCCAGCAGTACCAGGGTACCCGGGGAGCTGTTTTTT. This codes for CASSTRVPGELFF.

V usage is TRBV4-3 and J usage is TRBJ2-2; D gene ambiguous. V was trimmed by 0 bases and J by 6 bases, leaving 11 bases between them. The CDR3 sequence is 15 residues long. Germline V CDR1 and CDR2: LGHNA, YSLEER. The CDR3 spells CASSQDPAYSGELFF. CDR3 in DNA: TGCGCCAGCAGCCAAGATCCCGCCTACTCCGGGGAGCTGTTTTTT.

This clonotype was detected a few times. The genes are TRBV19 and TRBJ2-7; D is possibly TRBD1 (6 bases). With the DNA end fitting TRBJ2-5 better, the J assignment may be wrong. In germline, CDR1 is LNHDA, CDR2 SQIVND (reference sequence). The CDR3 sequence is 13 residues long. CDR3 DNA: TGTGCCAGTAGCGGACAGTCCCAAGAGACCCAGTACTTC. As protein: CASSGQSQETQYF.